The source of this T cell receptor beta chain is a study of human T cells and chemical hapten exposure. The wider study: Sensitization used 2% DPC on approximately 2 cm by approximately 2 cm upper inner arm skin. General observations from the study: Having alopecia, the donors may differ immunologically from healthy people. Compared to controls, expanded TCRs made significantly more large clusters of similar CDR3s.

Unique molecular identifiers were linked by the library to individual cDNA molecules. TCRdb analysed the RACE reads with MiXCR anew, one entry per CDR3 protein. The repertoire holds 84,000 or so distinct CDR3 sequences, with 9.5% to 13% as singletons. V lost 5 bases and J lost 0; bases outside the gene matches: 9. CDR1 is SGHTA, CDR2 FQGNSA, per germline. This CDR3 region has 16 residues. At least ten counts were recorded for this clonotype. No antigen is known for it. Time point in this sample: patch test 2, 6 weeks after DPC sensitization. Treatment here: therapeutic diphenylcyclopropenone sensitization with weekly scalp DPC.

Sequenced here: whole blood, sampled in connection with sensitization to the hapten diphenylcyclopropenone (DPC). The chain combines TRBV7-2 with TRBJ1-2; 7 bases agree with TRBD1. The TCR originated in a woman in her 30s with alopecia areata. Some clones in this sample may be carry-over from other donors' samples. In DNA, the CDR3 is TGTGCCAGCAGCCTAACGACAGGGAGAGCTAACTATGGCTACACCTTC. This translates into CASSLTTGRANYGYTF.